Below, 19 T cell receptor beta chains from the same sample are listed, as sequenced in a study of OX40 agonist ivuxolimab in advanced cancers. Assay used: immunoSEQ multiplex PCR; TCRdb lists only in-frame clones, some missing. Here the sample spans some 20,000 clones, roughly 89% being singletons. The material was CD4+ or CD8+ T cells sorted from blood, obtained in a trial of the OX40 agonist ivuxolimab. The receptors shown here come from an adult with an advanced solid tumor such as melanoma, head and neck, liver or kidney cancer.

The chain uses TRBV9 and TRBJ2-7, with TRBD2 matching 7 bases. CDR1 is SGDLS, CDR2 YYNGEE, per germline. This CDR3 region has 16 residues. After removal of 3 bases from V and 1 base from J, the junction contained 10 bases not matched to a gene. CDR3: CASSGTSLARSYEQYF. CDR3 nucleotide sequence: TGTGCCAGCAGCGGGACTAGTCTAGCGAGGTCCTACGAGCAGTACTTC.

The V gene is TRBV27, the J gene TRBJ1-5, with 9 bases identical to TRBD1. CDR1 MNHEY and CDR2 SMNVEV come from the germline V gene (reference sequence). CDR3 length equals 17 residues. With V trimmed by 5 bases and J by 6 bases, 14 bases remained unmatched. The CDR3 bases are TGTGCCAGCAGTAACAGGGGGCGTGAAGGAATTGGTCAGCCCCAGCATTTT. It codes for CASSNRGREGIGQPQHF.

The chain is built from TRBV10-1 and TRBJ1-1, with D unclear. V lost 2 bases and J lost 3, with 13 bases in between. CDR3 size: 15 residues. Germline V gene lookup returns CDR1 WNHNN and CDR2 SYGVQD (reference sequence). CDR3 DNA sequence: TGCGCCAGCAGTGAGGGGAGGACTTGGGACACTGAAGCTTTCTTT. Encoded protein: CASSEGRTWDTEAFF.

The gene calls are TRBV7-9 and TRBJ1-1; D is possibly TRBD1 (5 bases). The ends were cut back, 6 bases at V and 2 bases at J, with 13 bases in the middle. The CDR3 spans 14 residues. Germline CDR1 SEHNR, CDR2 FQNEAQ (reference sequence). CDR3 sequence: CASSFVGGNTEAFF. DNA for the CDR3: TGTGCCAGCAGTTTCGTCGGGGGAAACACTGAAGCTTTCTTT.

The chain carries TRBV19 and TRBJ2-7; D perhaps matches TRBD1 (6 bases). The CDR3 has 15 residues. Trimming pared 3 bases from V and 2 bases from J, leaving 14 bases between. Germline V gene data show CDR1 as LNHDA and CDR2 as SQIVND (reference sequence). CDR3 bases: TGTGCCAGTAGTATGGCCAGGGGTAAACCCTACGAGCAGTACTTC. Translation: CASSMARGKPYEQYF.

The chain carries TRBV9 and TRBJ2-6, with D tentatively TRBD1 (5 bases). Per the germline V gene, CDR1 is SGDLS and CDR2 is YYNGEE. The CDR3 length is 16 residues. Deletions cut 3 bases from V and 12 bases from J, with 22 bases between. The CDR3: CASSAEEGAGPPVLTF. The CDR3 DNA sequence: TGTGCCAGCAGCGCAGAGGAAGGGGCAGGCCCTCCCGTCCTGACTTTC.

This chain links TRBV5-1 with TRBJ2-7; 7 bases are shared with TRBD1. The CDR3 contains 16 residues. The ends lost 3 bases at V and 3 bases at J; junction bases unmatched: 12. Germline V gene sequence: CDR1 SGHRS, CDR2 YFSETQ. In DNA form, the CDR3 reads TGCGCCAGCAGCTCAATCACCGGGACAGACCACTACGAGCAGTACTTC. This gives the protein CASSSITGTDHYEQYF.

On this clone itself: The conserved closing phenylalanine or tryptophan is absent in this CDR3, likely reflecting a read error. The rearrangement joins TRBV11-2 to TRBJ1-6; 7 nucleotides agree with TRBD1. The germline V gene encodes CDR1 SGHAT and CDR2 FQNNGV. The CDR3 sequence is 12 residues long. J was trimmed by 15 bases and V by 6 bases; bases with no gene match: 8. The CDR3 sequence is CASRGTAFGLHL. The CDR3 bases are TGTGCCAGCAGAGGGACAGCCTTCGGCCTCCACCTT.

This chain uses TRBV25-1 with TRBJ2-1; D gene unclear. Trimming removed 3 bases at V and 7 bases at J, with 13 bases between. Germline V gene data show CDR1 as MGHDK and CDR2 as SYGVNS. This CDR3 has 14 amino acids. CDR3 sequence: CASSEPRLPNEQFF. The CDR3 coding sequence is TGTGCCAGCAGTGAGCCCCGATTACCTAATGAGCAGTTCTTC. Filled out from reference TRBV25-1 and TRBJ2-1, the complete variable domain reads EADIYQTPRYLVIGTGKKITLECSQTMGHDKMYWYQQDPGMELHLIHYSYGVNSTEKGDLSSESTVSRIRTEHFPLTLESARPSHTSQYLCASSEPRLPNEQFFGPGTRLTVL.

This chain connects TRBV11-2 to TRBJ2-1; the match to TRBD2 covers 8 bases. The V gene's germline CDR1 is SGHAT and CDR2 FQNNGV. The CDR3 loop spans 14 amino acids. Losses at the gene ends were 6 bases for V and 8 bases for J; bases not matched to a gene: 9. The CDR3 sequence: CASRLGGGLDEQFF. The CDR3 region has the DNA TGTGCCAGCAGGCTGGGCGGGGGGTTAGATGAGCAGTTCTTC.

As DNA, the CDR3 is TGTGCCAGCAGCCCCGGGACAGATTCTAGCACAGATACGCAGTATTTT. As protein: CASSPGTDSSTDTQYF. The V gene is TRBV7-9, the J gene TRBJ2-3; the match to TRBD1 covers 7 bases. Per germline, CDR1 SEHNR and CDR2 FQNEAQ (reference sequence). Trimming removed 5 bases from V and 0 bases from J; junction bases left unmatched: 8. This CDR3 spans 16 amino acids.

CDR3 residues: CASSLWGSGANVLTF. The CDR3 DNA is TGTGCCAGCAGCTTGTGGGGCTCTGGGGCCAACGTCCTGACTTTC. The V call is TRBV5-6, the J call TRBJ2-6; D remains ambiguous. V was cut by 1 base and J by 0 bases, with 5 bases left in between. CDR3 size: 15 residues. CDR1 is SGHDT and CDR2 is YYEEEE in the germline V gene.

This clone was picked up one time. This chain uses TRBV5-6 with TRBJ1-2, with D maybe TRBD1 (5 bases). Germline V CDR1 and CDR2: SGHDT, YYEEEE. Trimming stripped 0 bases from V and 13 bases from J, with 13 bases between. This CDR3 has 12 amino acids. The CDR3 here is CASSLVKGASTF. The CDR3 DNA reads as TGTGCCAGCAGCTTGGTTAAAGGGGCATCCACCTTC.

This rearrangement joins TRBV18 to TRBJ1-1; D not resolved. This CDR3 is 14 amino acids long. Germline loops: CDR1 KGHSH, CDR2 LQKENI. Trimming took 1 base from V and 7 from J, leaving 13 bases between them. The CDR3 region is CASSPRVGSLEAFF. The CDR3 nucleotides read TGTGCCAGCTCACCACGCGTGGGTTCACTTGAAGCTTTCTTT.

This clone is judged medium-sized (0.01 to 0.1%). The J gene is TRBJ2-7, the V gene TRBV11-2; 7 bases map to TRBD2. V lost 2 bases, J lost 3 bases, and 7 bases stayed unmatched. The germline gives CDR1 SGHAT, CDR2 FQNNGV. The CDR3 loop spans 15 amino acids. The CDR3 region has the DNA TGTGCCAGCAGCTTAAGCCTGGGGGGGAACTACGAGCAGTACTTC. Its translation is CASSLSLGGNYEQYF.

V gene TRBV4-1 combines with J gene TRBJ1-2; D remains unclear. This CDR3 spans 16 amino acids. The germline V gene encodes CDR1 MGHRA and CDR2 YSYEKL. The V gene lost 6 bases and the J gene lost 4 bases, with 21 bases spanning the gap. The DNA for the CDR3 is TGCGCCAGCAGTCTTGTGTTGGTCGGCTCCGGCTATGGCTACACCTTC. Encoded protein: CASSLVLVGSGYGYTF.

The V gene is TRBV11-2, the J gene TRBJ1-4; D remains ambiguous. There are 15 residues in the CDR3. Germline CDR1 and CDR2: SGHAT and FQNNGV. Between the trimmed V and J ends, which lost 0 bases and 4 bases, there was a span of 9 bases. CDR3: CASSLERLDNEKLFF. In DNA form, the CDR3 reads TGTGCCAGCAGCTTAGAAAGGTTGGATAATGAAAAACTGTTTTTT.

This clone was detected a few times. The V gene is TRBV7-9, the J gene TRBJ1-1; D is unresolved. The CDR3 is made up of 14 amino acids. Trimming left V 3 bases short and J 2 bases short, with 10 bases between. Per the germline V gene, CDR1 is SEHNR and CDR2 is FQNEAQ (reference sequence). The DNA of the CDR3 is TGTGCCAGCAGCTTGGCGGGTCGTAACACTGAAGCTTTCTTT. It translates to CASSLAGRNTEAFF.

The chain combines TRBV4-3 with TRBJ2-1; D is possibly TRBD1 or TRBD2 (6 bases each). V gave up 0 bases and J gave up 9 bases, with 21 bases separating them. CDR3 size: 17 residues. CDR1 LGHNA and CDR2 YSLEER come from the germline V gene. The CDR3 nucleotides read TGCGCCAGCAGCCAAGATCCTGTGGGGGGCTCCCAGACTGAGCAGTTCTTC. Its translation is CASSQDPVGGSQTEQFF.